There are a few counts of the clone carrying this TCR beta chain. The antigen is undetermined. The germline V gene encodes CDR1 MNHEY and CDR2 SVGAGI. The V segment lost 4 bases and the J segment 6 bases; nucleotides outside the gene matches: 5. CDR3 size: 14 residues. This sample was included in a study of cytomegalovirus exposure and HLA in healthy donors. General study results and limits: A previous analysis found most TCR beta V segments productive roughly 87% or roughly 30% of the time. Usually a TCR sequence was rare, but some public TCRs were found in many donors. Approximately 160 TCR beta chains were listed as cytomegalovirus-associated. Per a later analysis, HLA-associated TCR beta chains showed more clonal expansion than other, equally common TCR beta chains.

The study ran its PCR with 60 Vbeta and 13 Jbeta primers. Here immunoSEQ multiplex PCR was the method, and the copy in TCRdb shows in-frame clones only, minus some. The sample lists fewer than 90,000 clones, nearly 80% seen once, with around 6% in the top ten. The chain couples TRBV6-5 to TRBJ2-2; TRBD2 agrees at 7 bases. The TCR was taken from a female donor in good health and CMV-seronegative. The sequencing sample was made of PBMCs. The CDR3 DNA sequence: TGTGCCAGCAGTTTGGGTAGCGGGTCCGGGGAGCTGTTTTTT. Translation gives CASSLGSGSGELFF.